Given below is one TCR beta chain in context. The sample originates from a study of blood T cell repertoires in COVID-19. As for the study in general: Sample material is recorded as cDNA or gDNA derived from T cells, B-cell-depleted T cells, or PBMCs.

Germline V lookup: CDR1 SGHAT, CDR2 FQNNGV. Trimming took off 1 base at V and 4 bases at J, with 10 bases between the two ends. The CDR3 spans 14 residues. Profiled with immunoSEQ multiplex PCR; TCRdb holds only in-frame clones, not every one. The sample includes roughly 32,000 clones, around 88% of them seen just once. This chain joins TRBV11-2 and TRBJ1-2; perhaps TRBD1 as D (5 bases). The receptor was derived from a human donor in a cohort sampled during active COVID-19. Sequenced material: peripheral blood. The CDR3 DNA reads TGTGCCAGCAGCTTAGGTGGGGGGTCCTATGGCTACACCTTC. Translated, it gives CASSLGGGSYGYTF.